The present T cell receptor beta chain was sequenced within a study of T-cell reconstitution after alpha-beta-depleted transplantation in children. CDR3 size: 14 residues. Deletions cut 2 bases from V and 3 bases from J, with 11 bases between. Molecular barcoding with unique molecular identifiers was used for the TCRbeta library. MiXCR, run by TCRdb on the PCR reads, gives a single entry per CDR3 protein. The sample holds about 400,000 distinct CDR3 sequences, about 20% seen once. The V call is TRBV12-3 or TRBV12-4, the J call TRBJ2-7; D is tentatively TRBD1 or TRBD2 (5 bases each). This receptor was identified in a human donor who donated a stem cell graft to a child with acute myeloid leukemia. The input for sequencing was PBMCs from the stem cell graft donor, taken from the stem cell graft. The CDR3 spells CASSLRDPHYEQYF. CDR3 sequence (DNA): TGTGCCAGCAGTTTAAGGGACCCTCACTACGAGCAGTACTTC.